The rows below give T cell receptor beta chains drawn from one sample of a study of T-cell reconstitution after alpha-beta-depleted transplantation in children. TCRdb independently ran MiXCR on the PCR reads; one entry per CDR3 protein. The table shows roughly 490,000 distinct CDR3 sequences, with about an eighth occurring only once. This specimen was PBMCs, mostly from graft donor cells, taken 180 days after TCRalphabeta/CD19-depleted stem cell transplant. The receptors were sampled from a female patient aged 2 to 10 who had a stem cell transplant for aplastic anemia, so the T cells may come from the graft donor. CDR3s include the opening cysteine and the closing phenylalanine or tryptophan. A D gene is named only where the DNA matches it firmly. Not all rows give a size; the values are once, few, many and, for expanded clones, a class.

clone size: NA; D gene: TRBD2; CDR3 length: 16; J gene: TRBJ2-1; V gene: TRBV7-9; CDR3 DNA: TGTGCCAGCAGCTTCTCTCGGGGGGTGTCCTACAATGAGCAGTTCTTC; CDR3 protein: CASSFSRGVSYNEQFF
clone size: many; D gene: NA; CDR3 length: 15; J gene: TRBJ1-2; V gene: TRBV9; CDR3 DNA: TGTGCCAGCAGCGTAGTCCCGGGGGCTGGAGGGGACTACACCTTC; CDR3 protein: CASSVVPGAGGDYTF
clone size: NA; D gene: TRBD1; CDR3 length: 15; J gene: TRBJ2-5; V gene: TRBV5-1; CDR3 DNA: TGCGCCAGCAGCGTGGGGGACAGGGAATTTCAGACCCAGTACTTC; CDR3 protein: CASSVGDREFQTQYF
clone size: NA; D gene: NA; CDR3 length: 15; J gene: TRBJ1-5; V gene: TRBV19; CDR3 DNA: TGTGCCAGTAGTGGCCCGGGCCCAACTTATCAGCCCCAGCATTTT; CDR3 protein: CASSGPGPTYQPQHF
clone size: many; D gene: NA; CDR3 length: 17; J gene: TRBJ2-2; V gene: TRBV21-1; CDR3 DNA: TGTGCCAGCAGCAAAGGATCGGCGGGGCCAAACACCGGGGAGCTGTTTTTT; CDR3 protein: CASSKGSAGPNTGELFF
clone size: many; D gene: NA; CDR3 length: 15; J gene: TRBJ2-5; V gene: TRBV12-3/TRBV12-4; CDR3 DNA: TGTGCCAGCAGTTTAGTCTGGGGGCTCGGGGAGACCCAGTACTTC; CDR3 protein: CASSLVWGLGETQYF
clone size: many; D gene: NA; CDR3 length: 13; J gene: TRBJ2-3; V gene: TRBV12-3/TRBV12-4; CDR3 DNA: TGTGCCAGCTGCGTGGCGGGGACAGATACGCAGTATTTT; CDR3 protein: CASCVAGTDTQYF
clone size: NA; D gene: NA; CDR3 length: 15; J gene: TRBJ2-3; V gene: TRBV29-1; CDR3 DNA: TGCAGCGTCCTTAATAGGTGGGAGCGCCTGGATACGCAGTATTTT; CDR3 protein: CSVLNRWERLDTQYF
clone size: NA; D gene: NA; CDR3 length: 16; J gene: TRBJ2-2; V gene: TRBV5-4; CDR3 DNA: TGTGCCAGCAGCCCTAGTGGGACTTTGAACACCGGGGAGCTGTTTTTT; CDR3 protein: CASSPSGTLNTGELFF
clone size: NA; D gene: NA; CDR3 length: 14; J gene: TRBJ1-2; V gene: TRBV27; CDR3 DNA: TGTGCCAGCCGTCCGGACAGACGGAACTATGGCTACACCTTC; CDR3 protein: CASRPDRRNYGYTF
clone size: few; D gene: TRBD2; CDR3 length: 16; J gene: TRBJ2-7; V gene: TRBV20-1; CDR3 DNA: TGCAGTGCCCAATCCCCCCTTAGCGGGCTTTCCTACGAGCAGTACTTC; CDR3 protein: CSAQSPLSGLSYEQYF
clone size: few; D gene: NA; CDR3 length: 14; J gene: TRBJ2-5; V gene: TRBV6-1; CDR3 DNA: TGTGCCAGCAGTGATGGGGCGCGGAGGGAGACCCAGTACTTC; CDR3 protein: CASSDGARRETQYF
clone size: many; D gene: NA; CDR3 length: 13; J gene: TRBJ2-1; V gene: TRBV29-1; CDR3 DNA: TGCAGCGTTAGGACGGAGACCCACAATGAGCAGTTCTTC; CDR3 protein: CSVRTETHNEQFF
clone size: many; D gene: TRBD1; CDR3 length: 14; J gene: TRBJ2-5; V gene: TRBV12-3/TRBV12-4; CDR3 DNA: TGTGCCAGCCGTCATCGGGACAGGGAAATGTCCCAGTACTTC; CDR3 protein: CASRHRDREMSQYF
clone size: few; D gene: NA; CDR3 length: 14; J gene: TRBJ2-1; V gene: TRBV12-3/TRBV12-4; CDR3 DNA: TGTGCCAGCAGTACTAGCAGCTCCTACAATGAGCAGTTCTTC; CDR3 protein: CASSTSSSYNEQFF
clone size: few; D gene: NA; CDR3 length: 15; J gene: TRBJ1-3; V gene: TRBV28; CDR3 DNA: TGTGCCGCACTGGGTCAAGTCGGGGCTGGAAACACCATATATTTT; CDR3 protein: CAALGQVGAGNTIYF
clone size: few; D gene: TRBD2; CDR3 length: 15; J gene: TRBJ2-1; V gene: TRBV7-2; CDR3 DNA: TGTGCCAGCAGCCCCGGGACTAGCGGGGACAATGAGCAGTTCTTC; CDR3 protein: CASSPGTSGDNEQFF
clone size: few; D gene: TRBD1; CDR3 length: 15; J gene: TRBJ1-1; V gene: TRBV28; CDR3 DNA: TGTGCCAGCAGTTTCAAAGACAGGGGGAGCACTGAAGCTTTCTTT; CDR3 protein: CASSFKDRGSTEAFF
clone size: few; D gene: NA; CDR3 length: 16; J gene: TRBJ2-6; V gene: TRBV18; CDR3 DNA: TGTGCCAGCTCACCTACTGACCGATCTGGGGCCAACGTCCTGACTTTC; CDR3 protein: CASSPTDRSGANVLTF
clone size: many; D gene: TRBD2; CDR3 length: 17; J gene: TRBJ2-7; V gene: TRBV6-5; CDR3 DNA: TGTGCCAGCAGCGTGGTGGGACTAGCGGGAGCGGGGGGCGAGCAGTACTTC; CDR3 protein: CASSVVGLAGAGGEQYF
clone size: many; D gene: TRBD1; CDR3 length: 15; J gene: TRBJ2-7; V gene: TRBV28; CDR3 DNA: TGTGCCAGCAGTTGGACCGGACAGGGGGGGTACGAGCAGTACTTC; CDR3 protein: CASSWTGQGGYEQYF
clone size: few; D gene: TRBD1; CDR3 length: 14; J gene: TRBJ2-2; V gene: TRBV6-1; CDR3 DNA: TGTGCCAGCAGGAGGGACAGGGACACCGGGGAGCTGTTTTTT; CDR3 protein: CASRRDRDTGELFF
clone size: NA; D gene: NA; CDR3 length: 12; J gene: TRBJ1-1; V gene: TRBV25-1; CDR3 DNA: TGTGCCAGCAGTGACAGGATGACTGAAGCTTTCTTT; CDR3 protein: CASSDRMTEAFF
clone size: NA; D gene: NA; CDR3 length: 14; J gene: TRBJ2-2; V gene: TRBV5-1; CDR3 DNA: TGCGCCAGCAGCTTGGCGGCTAGGACCGGGGAGCTGTTTTTT; CDR3 protein: CASSLAARTGELFF
clone size: few; D gene: TRBD1; CDR3 length: 13; J gene: TRBJ2-5; V gene: TRBV20-1; CDR3 DNA: TGCAGTGCTTCCGGGACAGCCAAAGAGACCCAGTACTTC; CDR3 protein: CSASGTAKETQYF
clone size: NA; D gene: NA; CDR3 length: 14; J gene: TRBJ2-3; V gene: TRBV6-2/TRBV6-3; CDR3 DNA: TGTGCCAGCAGAACGAGTGTAGCAGCAGATACGCAGTATTTT; CDR3 protein: CASRTSVAADTQYF
clone size: few; D gene: NA; CDR3 length: 15; J gene: TRBJ2-7; V gene: TRBV4-3; CDR3 DNA: TGCGCCAGCAGCCAAGACAGGCAGTACTCCTACGAGCAGTACTTC; CDR3 protein: CASSQDRQYSYEQYF
clone size: NA; D gene: TRBD2; CDR3 length: 16; J gene: TRBJ2-5; V gene: TRBV9; CDR3 DNA: TGTGCCAGCAGCGTAGCCCCAGCGGGAGTGTTGGAGACCCAGTACTTC; CDR3 protein: CASSVAPAGVLETQYF
clone size: few; D gene: TRBD1; CDR3 length: 15; J gene: TRBJ1-2; V gene: TRBV29-1; CDR3 DNA: TGCAGCGTTGAGAAAAAAGGACAGGGAAACTATGGCTACACCTTC; CDR3 protein: CSVEKKGQGNYGYTF
clone size: few; D gene: NA; CDR3 length: 13; J gene: TRBJ2-2; V gene: TRBV12-3/TRBV12-4; CDR3 DNA: TGTGCCAGCGAGAGGGGGGTGGGTGGGGAGCTGTTTTTT; CDR3 protein: CASERGVGGELFF
clone size: few; D gene: NA; CDR3 length: 14; J gene: TRBJ1-2; V gene: TRBV19; CDR3 DNA: TGTGCCAGTAGTATAGCTCAGGGGCCCTATGGCTACACCTTC; CDR3 protein: CASSIAQGPYGYTF